One sample yielded the 15 T cell receptor beta chains listed below, sequenced in a study of identical twins (dated by TCRdb to about 2016). Preparation of the library involved 5' RACE. This sample was sequenced with an Illumina HiSeq 2000. TCRdb redid the processing of the public reads, applying fastp at Q25 and MiXCR, and retained in-frame beta chains. Entries that share a CDR3 protein sequence are merged under the most common genes and DNA. This sample gives 200,000 to 250,000 distinct CDR3 sequences in total; around 6.8% of them show up just once. Of the sample, around 2.1% falls within the top ten clones. The sample was also linked to a second study, of yellow fever vaccine responses in identical twins.

Sequencing was carried out using memory (CD45RO+) T cells sorted from blood. This specimen's cell subset or site label, interpreted: CD45RO+ enriched T cells. These receptors originate from a woman aged 18 to 35 in good health.

The chain carries TRBV5-5 and TRBJ2-2; no firm D call. Looked up from germline, CDR1 is SGHKS and CDR2 is YYEKEE (reference sequence). The length of the CDR3 is 13 residues. Trimming cost V 8 bases and J 0 bases, with 8 bases left between them. DNA for the CDR3: TGTGCCAGGGGCTCAGCGAACACCGGGGAGCTGTTTTTT. Translated: CARGSANTGELFF.

The rearrangement links TRBV20-1 to TRBJ1-5; unclear D gene. CDR1 is DFQATT and CDR2 is SNEGSKA in the germline V gene (reference sequence). The ends were cut back, 0 bases at V and 6 bases at J, with 9 bases in the middle. This CDR3 has 13 residues. The CDR3 region has the DNA TGCAGTGCTAGAGATAAAGGAGTTCAGCCCCAGCATTTT. Amino acid sequence: CSARDKGVQPQHF.

At least ten counts were recorded for this clonotype. The V call is TRBV27, the J call TRBJ2-1; D is undetermined. V was shortened by 5 bases and J by 10 bases, with 15 bases between the two germline ends. This CDR3 region has 13 residues. Germline V gene data show CDR1 as MNHEY and CDR2 as SMNVEV (reference sequence). In DNA form, the CDR3 reads TGTGCCAGCAGTCCTGAAAGTGCGGAGGAGCAGTTCTTC. This encodes CASSPESAEEQFF.

This clonotype occurred many times. The chain uses TRBV29-1 and TRBJ2-7; TRBD1 agrees at 8 bases. The V gene's germline CDR1 is SQVTM and CDR2 ANQGSEA. This CDR3 has 12 residues. J lost 5 bases, V lost 2 bases, and 2 bases had no gene match. This chain's CDR3 is CSVERTGHEQYF. The CDR3 DNA is TGCAGCGTTGAACGGACAGGGCACGAGCAGTACTTC.

This chain connects TRBV19 to TRBJ2-2; D might be TRBD1 (6 bases). The CDR3 length is 14 residues. Germline lookup yields CDR1 LNHDA and CDR2 SQIVND (reference sequence). The ends were cut back, 4 bases at V and 1 base at J, with 7 bases in the middle. The CDR3 here is CASSKGGNTGELFF. The DNA of the CDR3 is TGTGCCAGTAGTAAAGGGGGGAACACCGGGGAGCTGTTTTTT.

This chain uses TRBV7-2 with TRBJ1-4, with D perhaps TRBD1 (6 bases). Germline CDR1 is SGHTA and CDR2 is FQGNSA. V shed 4 bases and J shed 8 bases, with 14 bases lying between them. This CDR3 contains 14 residues. CDR3 coding DNA: TGTGCCAGCAGCTCAGGGGACGTAGGGGAAAAACTGTTTTTT. Its protein product is CASSSGDVGEKLFF.

The rearrangement links TRBV6-1 to TRBJ2-7; D may match TRBD1 or TRBD2 (5 bases each). Trimming pared 2 bases from V and 7 bases from J, leaving 15 bases between. This CDR3 region has 14 residues. CDR1 MNHNS and CDR2 SASEGT come from the germline V gene. The DNA for the CDR3 is TGTGCCAGCAGTGAATCCGCAGGGACGGGGGAGCAGTACTTC. This gives the protein CASSESAGTGEQYF.

As for this clonotype: With a much larger clone just one base away, this may be a read error. The rearrangement joins TRBV5-8 to TRBJ2-1, with 13 bases fitting TRBD2. This CDR3 is 16 amino acids long. Germline lookup yields CDR1 SGHTS and CDR2 YDEGEE. The CDR3 reads CASGLGLAGQYNEQFF. In DNA form, the CDR3 reads TGTGCCAGCGGCTTGGGACTAGCGGGGCAATACAATGAGCAGTTCTTC.

This clonotype was found many times. V usage is TRBV4-2 and J usage is TRBJ2-1, with 11 positions matching TRBD2. The germline V gene has CDR1 LGHNA and CDR2 YNFKEQ. Germline trimming cut 2 bases from V and 4 bases from J; bases unmatched to any gene: 13. There are 19 residues in the CDR3. CDR3 amino acids: CASSQYTPLAGGAYNEQFF. The CDR3 region has the DNA TGTGCCAGCAGCCAATACACCCCTCTAGCGGGAGGTGCGTACAATGAGCAGTTCTTC.

This clonotype was found a few times. The chain couples TRBV20-1 to TRBJ2-5; no clear D gene. CDR1 is DFQATT and CDR2 is SNEGSKA in the germline V gene (reference sequence). The V and J ends lost 3 bases and 7 bases respectively, with 9 bases between them. This CDR3 has 11 amino acids. The CDR3 region has the DNA TGCAGTGCTAGGGCTAGTGGGACCCAGTACTTC. Encoded protein: CSARASGTQYF.

This clonotype was seen a handful of times. The CDR3 does not close with the conserved phenylalanine or tryptophan, likely indicating a read error. This chain links TRBV10-1 with TRBJ1-6; weak D call: TRBD1 (6 bases). Germline V CDR1 and CDR2: WNHNN, SYGVQD (reference sequence). Trimming removed 5 bases at V and 1 base at J, with 6 bases between. The CDR3 loop spans 14 amino acids. The CDR3 protein is CASSRGSYNSPLHL. The DNA for the CDR3 is TGCGCCAGCAGTAGGGGGTCCTATAATTCACCCCTCCACCTT.

The table lists this clonotype with a few counts. V is TRBV7-9 and J is TRBJ2-7; D unclear. The V end was cut by 2 bases, the J end by 3 bases, with 11 bases between. The germline gives CDR1 SEHNR, CDR2 FQNEAQ (reference sequence). The CDR3 has 14 amino acids. CDR3 amino acids: CASSLLAQSYEQYF. CDR3 nucleotide sequence: TGTGCCAGCAGCTTATTAGCACAAAGCTACGAGCAGTACTTC.

This clonotype has just a few counts. The chain combines TRBV10-1 with TRBJ2-5; TRBD2 is a possible D gene (6 bases). This CDR3 is 16 amino acids long. Trimming took 4 bases from V and 3 from J, leaving 18 bases between them. CDR1 WNHNN and CDR2 SYGVQD come from the germline V gene (reference sequence). The CDR3, as DNA: TGCGCCAGCAGTGTAGGAGGCGGGAAGGGAGAAGAGACCCAGTACTTC. It specifies CASSVGGGKGEETQYF.

The table lists this clonotype with many counts. The V and J genes are TRBV20-1 and TRBJ1-6, with D possibly matching TRBD1 (6 bases). Per germline, CDR1 DFQATT and CDR2 SNEGSKA (reference sequence). V was cut by 4 bases and J by 4 bases, with 14 bases left in between. The CDR3 consists of 15 residues. As DNA, the CDR3 is TGCAGTGCTATGGGGGCCGGCCTATATAATTCACCCCTCCACTTT. This codes for CSAMGAGLYNSPLHF.

This chain uses TRBV11-2 with TRBJ2-6, with unresolved D. CDR3 size: 14 residues. In germline, CDR1 is SGHAT, CDR2 FQNNGV. The ends were cut back, 5 bases at V and 5 bases at J, with 10 bases in the middle. CDR3 DNA sequence: TGTGCCAGCAGCCTGGTAGGTCGGGCCAACGTCCTGACTTTC. It is translated as CASSLVGRANVLTF.